These 5 T cell receptor beta chains originate from one sample sequenced in a study of early T cells in non-severe SARS-CoV-2 infection. TCRdb reprocessed the 5' RACE reads with MiXCR, giving one entry per CDR3 protein. This sample yields some 67,000 distinct CDR3 sequences, of which roughly 13% are seen a single time; about 14% belongs to the top ten. Sequencing was carried out using whole blood. The receptors derive from an adult who was a healthcare worker with PCR-confirmed SARS-CoV-2 infection or an uninfected control (not recorded which).

The chain combines TRBV29-1 with TRBJ2-7, with D possibly called TRBD1 or TRBD2 (5 bases each). From germline, CDR1 is SQVTM and CDR2 ANQGSEA. Trimming shortened V by 5 bases and J by 7 bases, and 18 bases separated the two germline ends. The length of the CDR3 is 13 residues. The CDR3 coding sequence is TGCAGCGTTACGAGGGGAGTGATGGTGGAGCAGTACTTC. This gives the protein CSVTRGVMVEQYF.

The table lists this clonotype with a few counts. CDR3 amino acids: CSASRAPGGLLGGYTF. CDR3 nucleotides: TGCAGTGCTAGTCGGGCGCCAGGGGGCCTCCTCGGAGGCTACACCTTC. The chain couples TRBV20-1 to TRBJ1-2; TRBD1 aligns across 8 bases. CDR1 is DFQATT, CDR2 SNEGSKA, per germline (reference sequence). The V and J ends lost 3 bases and 8 bases, in that order; junction bases with no gene match: 17. The CDR3 length is 16 residues.

This chain joins TRBV12-3 or TRBV12-4 and TRBJ2-5; 15 nucleotides align to TRBD2. J was trimmed by 9 bases and V by 6 bases; bases with no gene match: 8. The CDR3 has 15 amino acids. The CDR3 region is CASSQTGLAGGAQYF. DNA for the CDR3: TGTGCCAGCAGCCAAACCGGACTAGCGGGGGGGGCCCAGTACTTC.

This clonotype was observed a handful of times. The chain carries TRBV20-1 and TRBJ1-1; D is undetermined. Germline lookup yields CDR1 DFQATT and CDR2 SNEGSKA (reference sequence). V lost 3 bases and J 1 base, leaving 6 bases between the germline ends. The CDR3 is 12 residues long. The CDR3 region is CSASEGNTEAFF. The CDR3 DNA follows: TGCAGTGCTAGTGAGGGGAACACTGAAGCTTTCTTT.

In this sample, this clonotype turned up a few times. The gene calls are TRBV4-1 and TRBJ2-7; D may be TRBD2 (5 bases). V was shortened by 5 bases and J by 1 base, with 18 bases between the two germline ends. Germline lookup yields CDR1 MGHRA and CDR2 YSYEKL. This CDR3 is built from 16 residues. For the CDR3, the DNA is TGCGCCAGCAGCTACTCGGACTCTACCACATCCTACGAGCAGTACTTC. Translated: CASSYSDSTTSYEQYF.